This TCR beta chain comes out of a study of blood T cell repertoires in COVID-19. Study summary: Material from acute and convalescent COVID-19 was sourced from the United States, Italy and Spain. Sample material is recorded as cDNA or gDNA derived from T cells, B-cell-depleted T cells, or PBMCs.

How the authors handled the data: By means of reference gene primer amplification, nucleated cell counts were estimated. The method was immunoSEQ multiplex PCR; TCRdb's version includes in-frame clones alone and lacks a portion of them. V, J and clone size derive from that table, while D and trimming were established from the DNA sequence. The sample contains 150,000 to 200,000 clones, 81% of which appear only once. Seattle's enrolled individuals joined amid active infection and were then monitored longitudinally. V lost 2 bases to trimming and J lost 2 bases; unmatched junction nucleotides: 4. The germline V gene has CDR1 LNHNV and CDR2 YYDKDF (reference sequence). The CDR3 runs to 15 residues.

The V call is TRBV15, the J call TRBJ2-3, with TRBD2 matching 7 bases. The source material was peripheral blood. The sequence came from a woman of 80 years or more with COVID-19, enrolled during active disease. The CDR3 DNA is TGTGCCACCAGCAGAAGGCGGGACTACACAGATACGCAGTATTTT. Translation: CATSRRRDYTDTQYF.